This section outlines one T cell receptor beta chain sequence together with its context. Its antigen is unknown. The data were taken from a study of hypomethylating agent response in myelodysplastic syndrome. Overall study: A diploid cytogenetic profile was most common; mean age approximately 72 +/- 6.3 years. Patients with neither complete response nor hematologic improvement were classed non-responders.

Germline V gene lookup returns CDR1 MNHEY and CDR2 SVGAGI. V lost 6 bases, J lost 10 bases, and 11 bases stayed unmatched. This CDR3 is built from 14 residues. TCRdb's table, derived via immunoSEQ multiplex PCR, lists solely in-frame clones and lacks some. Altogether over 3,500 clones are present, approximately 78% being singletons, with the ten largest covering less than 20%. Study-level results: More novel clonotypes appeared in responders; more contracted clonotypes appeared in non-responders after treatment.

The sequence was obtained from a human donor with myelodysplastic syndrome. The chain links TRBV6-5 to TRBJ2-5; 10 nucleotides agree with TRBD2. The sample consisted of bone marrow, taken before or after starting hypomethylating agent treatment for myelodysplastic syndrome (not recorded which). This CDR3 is CASSPGLAGAGQYF. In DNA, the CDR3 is TGTGCCAGCAGCCCGGGGCTAGCGGGGGCGGGCCAGTACTTC.